The 12 T cell receptor beta chains below come from one sample, sequenced in a study of blood T cell repertoires in COVID-19. Measured with immunoSEQ multiplex PCR; TCRdb has only the in-frame clones, and not every one. The sample lists 140,000 to 150,000 clones; 65% to 85% were seen once. The sample consisted of peripheral blood. The receptors come from a woman in her forties or fifties with acute or convalescent COVID-19.

The rearrangement links TRBV2 to TRBJ1-4, with 10 bases identical to TRBD1. V lost 6 bases to trimming and J lost 11 bases; unmatched junction nucleotides: 9. There are 14 residues in the CDR3. Germline V CDR1 and CDR2: SNHLY, FYNNEI. The CDR3 DNA reads as TGTGCCAGCAGCCCCGGACAGGGGGTAGGCAAACTGTTTTTT. As protein: CASSPGQGVGKLFF.

The V and J genes are TRBV19 and TRBJ2-2, with 11 bases that match TRBD1. Germline loops: CDR1 LNHDA, CDR2 SQIVND (reference sequence). Losses at the gene ends were 9 bases for V and 8 bases for J; bases not matched to a gene: 5. The CDR3 contains 13 residues. CDR3 nucleotide sequence: TGTGCCAGCGGACAGGGGGCAACAGGGGAGCTGTTTTTT. Translating gives CASGQGATGELFF.

V gene TRBV2 combines with J gene TRBJ1-5; D remains ambiguous. This CDR3 is 14 amino acids long. V dropped 2 bases and J dropped 7 bases, with 12 bases sitting between them. Germline V gene lookup returns CDR1 SNHLY and CDR2 FYNNEI. The CDR3 loop reads CASSELGVGQPQHF. CDR3 DNA: TGTGCCAGCAGTGAACTCGGGGTCGGACAGCCCCAGCATTTT.

This clone was detected only a few times. V is TRBV5-1 and J is TRBJ2-3; 8 positions match TRBD1. The V segment lost 4 bases and the J segment 5 bases; nucleotides outside the gene matches: 6. Looked up from germline, CDR1 is SGHRS and CDR2 is YFSETQ. This CDR3 contains 14 residues. The CDR3 sequence is CASSPDRELDTQYF. The CDR3 bases are TGCGCCAGCAGCCCGGACAGGGAATTAGATACGCAGTATTTT.

This clone has a handful of counts. The CDR3 spells CASSLGLAGRFRYEQFF. The CDR3 nucleotides are TGTGCCAGCAGCTTAGGACTAGCGGGGCGGTTTAGGTATGAGCAGTTCTTC. V is TRBV7-2 and J is TRBJ2-1, with TRBD2 matching 11 bases. The germline gives CDR1 SGHTA, CDR2 FQGNSA. Trimming removed 1 base from V and 8 bases from J; junction bases left unmatched: 10. The CDR3 sequence is 17 residues long.

The table lists this clone with a count of one. The chain employs TRBV3-1 (or the pseudogene TRBV3-2) and TRBJ1-2; D remains unclear. CDR3 size: 12 residues. The germline CDR1 and CDR2 sequences are LGHDT and YNNKEL (reference sequence). V lost 1 base and J lost 6, with 6 bases in between. CDR3 residues: CASSQATDGYTF. CDR3 nucleotides: TGTGCCAGCAGCCAAGCCACAGATGGCTACACCTTC.

V gene TRBV18 combines with J gene TRBJ1-2; 8 nucleotides line up with TRBD1. The CDR3 is 14 residues long. The germline V gene encodes CDR1 KGHSH and CDR2 LQKENI. V shed 2 bases, J shed 8 bases, and the junction held 7 bases outside the gene matches. The CDR3 DNA sequence: TGTGCCAGCTCACCAGACAGGGGAAAAAGCGGCTACACCTTC. It codes for CASSPDRGKSGYTF.

The DNA of the CDR3 is TGTGCCAGCAGTAGTGAAGCATCCGGAAACACCATATATTTT. This codes for CASSSEASGNTIYF. The V and J genes are TRBV27 and TRBJ1-3; D call uncertain. CDR1 MNHEY and CDR2 SMNVEV come from the germline V gene (reference sequence). CDR3 size: 14 residues. V lost 5 bases to trimming and J lost 4 bases, with 12 bases between them.

Remarks on this clone: Other DNA sequences in this sample translate to the same CDR3. J is TRBJ2-7 and V is TRBV3-1 (or the pseudogene TRBV3-2), with 9 bases fitting TRBD1. The CDR3 runs to 14 residues. After removal of 3 bases from V and 5 bases from J, the junction contained 5 bases not matched to a gene. CDR1 and CDR2 from the germline V gene are LGHDT and YNNKEL (reference sequence). CDR3: CASSQAGTGNEQYF. Here the CDR3 DNA reads TGTGCCAGCAGCCAGGCCGGGACAGGGAACGAGCAGTACTTC.

In DNA form, the CDR3 reads TGTGCCAGCAGCCCCGGGACAGGGAAGAATCAGCCCCAGCATTTT. Encoded protein: CASSPGTGKNQPQHF. The V and J genes are TRBV9 and TRBJ1-5; 9 bases align to TRBD1. Losses at the gene ends were 4 bases for V and 4 bases for J; bases not matched to a gene: 6. Germline CDR1 and CDR2: SGDLS and YYNGEE. The CDR3 contains 15 residues.

The chain couples TRBV7-2 to TRBJ2-1, with a tentative D call TRBD1 (6 bases). Between the trimmed V and J ends, which lost 4 bases and 1 base, there was a span of 11 bases. The CDR3 totals 15 residues. The germline CDR1 and CDR2 sequences are SGHTA and FQGNSA. The CDR3 reads CASSYGTSSYNEQFF. CDR3 nucleotide sequence: TGTGCCAGCAGCTACGGGACATCTTCCTACAATGAGCAGTTCTTC.

The rearrangement links TRBV4-3 to TRBJ1-2; D is unresolved. The CDR3 has 14 amino acids. V was trimmed by 1 base and J by 10 bases, leaving 16 bases between them. Per the germline V gene, CDR1 is LGHNA and CDR2 is YSLEER. The CDR3 nucleotides read TGCGCCAGCAGCCAAGGTCCGGGGAAAGTGGACTACACCTTC. Its translation: CASSQGPGKVDYTF.